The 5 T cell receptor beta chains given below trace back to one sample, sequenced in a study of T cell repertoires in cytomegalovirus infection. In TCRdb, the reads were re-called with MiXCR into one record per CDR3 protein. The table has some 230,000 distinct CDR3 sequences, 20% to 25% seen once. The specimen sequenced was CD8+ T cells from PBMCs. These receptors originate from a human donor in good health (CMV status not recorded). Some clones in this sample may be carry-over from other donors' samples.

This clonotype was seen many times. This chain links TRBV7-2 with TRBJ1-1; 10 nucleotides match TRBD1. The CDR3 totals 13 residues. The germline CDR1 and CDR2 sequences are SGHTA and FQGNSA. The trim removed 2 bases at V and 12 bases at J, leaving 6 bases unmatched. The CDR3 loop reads CASSLLGTGETFF. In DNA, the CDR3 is TGTGCCAGCAGCTTACTCGGGACAGGGGAAACTTTCTTT.

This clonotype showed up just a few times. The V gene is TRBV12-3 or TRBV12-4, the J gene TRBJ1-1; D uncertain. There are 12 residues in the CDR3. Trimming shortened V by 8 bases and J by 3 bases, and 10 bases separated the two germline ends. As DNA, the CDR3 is TGTGCCAGCCATATGGTCGACACTGAAGCTTTCTTT. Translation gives CASHMVDTEAFF.

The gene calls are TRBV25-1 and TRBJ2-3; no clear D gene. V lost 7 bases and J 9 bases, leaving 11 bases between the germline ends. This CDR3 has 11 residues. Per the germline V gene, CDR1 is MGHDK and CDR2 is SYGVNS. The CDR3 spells CASTAGRTQYF. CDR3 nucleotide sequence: TGTGCCAGCACCGCCGGGCGCACGCAGTATTTT.

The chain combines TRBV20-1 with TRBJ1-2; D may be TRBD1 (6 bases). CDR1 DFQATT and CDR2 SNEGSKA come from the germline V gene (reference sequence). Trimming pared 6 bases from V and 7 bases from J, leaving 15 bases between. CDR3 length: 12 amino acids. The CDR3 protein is CSAKEGGTGYTF. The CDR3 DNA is TGCAGTGCCAAAGAGGGGGGGACTGGCTACACCTTC.

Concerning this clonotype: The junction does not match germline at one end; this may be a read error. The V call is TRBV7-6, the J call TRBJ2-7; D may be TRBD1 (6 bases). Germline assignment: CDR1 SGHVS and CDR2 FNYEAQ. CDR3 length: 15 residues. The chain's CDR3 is CANSRRTDSSYEQYF. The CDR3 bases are TGTGCCAACAGCCGGAGGACGGACAGCTCCTACGAGCAGTACTTC.